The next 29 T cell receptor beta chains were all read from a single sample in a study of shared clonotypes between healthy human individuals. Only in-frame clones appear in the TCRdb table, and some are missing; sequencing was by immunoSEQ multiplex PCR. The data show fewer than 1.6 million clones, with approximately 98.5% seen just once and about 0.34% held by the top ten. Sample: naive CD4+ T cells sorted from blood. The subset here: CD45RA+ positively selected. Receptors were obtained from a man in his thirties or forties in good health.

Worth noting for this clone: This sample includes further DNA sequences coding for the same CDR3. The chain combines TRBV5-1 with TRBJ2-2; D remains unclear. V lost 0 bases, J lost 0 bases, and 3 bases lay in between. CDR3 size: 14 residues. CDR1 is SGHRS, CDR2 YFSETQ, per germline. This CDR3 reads CASSLVSNTGELFF. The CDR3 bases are TGCGCCAGCAGCTTGGTTTCGAACACCGGGGAGCTGTTTTTT.

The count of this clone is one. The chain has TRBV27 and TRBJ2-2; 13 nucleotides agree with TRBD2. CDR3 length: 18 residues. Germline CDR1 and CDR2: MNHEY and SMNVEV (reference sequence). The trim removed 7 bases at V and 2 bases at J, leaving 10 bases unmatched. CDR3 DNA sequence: TGTGCCAGCACCATCCAGGGACTAGCGGGATCTAACACCGGGGAGCTGTTTTTT. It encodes CASTIQGLAGSNTGELFF.

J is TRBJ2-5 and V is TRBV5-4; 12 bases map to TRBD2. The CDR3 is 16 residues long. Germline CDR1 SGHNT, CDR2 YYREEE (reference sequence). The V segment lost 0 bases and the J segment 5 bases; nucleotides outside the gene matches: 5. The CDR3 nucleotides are TGTGCCAGCAGCTTGGCTAGCGGGAGGGCCGGGGAGACCCAGTACTTC. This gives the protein CASSLASGRAGETQYF. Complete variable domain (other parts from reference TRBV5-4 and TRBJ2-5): ETGVTQSPTHLIKTRGQQVTLRCSSQSGHNTVSWYQQALGQGPQFIFQYYREEENGRGNFPPRFSGLQFPNYSSELNVNALELDDSALYLCASSLASGRAGETQYFGPGTRLLVL.

CDR3: CASSPGTEGQAFF. The CDR3 region has the DNA TGTGCCAGCAGCCCAGGGACAGAGGGACAAGCTTTCTTT. The rearrangement joins TRBV9 to TRBJ1-1, with TRBD1 matching over 7 bases. Germline V gives CDR1 SGDLS, CDR2 YYNGEE. V gave up 4 bases and J gave up 9 bases; unmatched junction bases: 9. There are 13 residues in the CDR3.

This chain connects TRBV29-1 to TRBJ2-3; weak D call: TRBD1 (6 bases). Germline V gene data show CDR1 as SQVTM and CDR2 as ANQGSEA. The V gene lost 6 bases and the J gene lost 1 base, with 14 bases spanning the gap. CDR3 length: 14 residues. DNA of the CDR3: TGCAGCGTGGAGGACAGTTCGGGCACAGATACGCAGTATTTT. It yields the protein CSVEDSSGTDTQYF.

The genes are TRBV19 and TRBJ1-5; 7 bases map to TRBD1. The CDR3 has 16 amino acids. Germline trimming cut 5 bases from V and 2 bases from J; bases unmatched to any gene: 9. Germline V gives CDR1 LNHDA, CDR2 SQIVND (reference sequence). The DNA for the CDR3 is TGTGCCAGTAGTGTACGACAGGGATCTGGCAATCAGCCCCAGCATTTT. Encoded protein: CASSVRQGSGNQPQHF.

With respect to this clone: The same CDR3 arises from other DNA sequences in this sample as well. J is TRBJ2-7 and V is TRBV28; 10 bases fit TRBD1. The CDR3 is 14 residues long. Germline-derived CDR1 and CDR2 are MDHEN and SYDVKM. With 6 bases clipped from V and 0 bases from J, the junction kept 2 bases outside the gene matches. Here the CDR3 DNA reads TGTGCCAGCAGACGGACAGGGGGCTCCTACGAGCAGTACTTC. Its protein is CASRRTGGSYEQYF.

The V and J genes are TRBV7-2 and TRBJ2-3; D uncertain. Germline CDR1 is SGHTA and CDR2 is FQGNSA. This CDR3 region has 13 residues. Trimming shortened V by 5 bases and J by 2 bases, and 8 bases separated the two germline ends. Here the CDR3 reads CASSPLYTDTQYF. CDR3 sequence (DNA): TGTGCCAGCAGCCCCCTCTACACAGATACGCAGTATTTT.

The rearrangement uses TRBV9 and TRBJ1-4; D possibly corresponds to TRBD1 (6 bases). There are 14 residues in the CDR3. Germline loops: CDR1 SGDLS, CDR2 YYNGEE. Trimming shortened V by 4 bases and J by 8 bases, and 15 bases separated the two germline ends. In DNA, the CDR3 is TGTGCCAGCAGCCCACGGTCACAGGGAGAAAAACTGTTTTTT. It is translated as CASSPRSQGEKLFF.

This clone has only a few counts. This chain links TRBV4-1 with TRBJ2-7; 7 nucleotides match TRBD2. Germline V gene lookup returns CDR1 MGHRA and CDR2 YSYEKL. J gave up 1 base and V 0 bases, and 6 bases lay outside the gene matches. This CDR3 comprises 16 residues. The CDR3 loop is CASSQDRGGGSYEQYF. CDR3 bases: TGCGCCAGCAGCCAAGATCGGGGCGGGGGATCCTACGAGCAGTACTTC.

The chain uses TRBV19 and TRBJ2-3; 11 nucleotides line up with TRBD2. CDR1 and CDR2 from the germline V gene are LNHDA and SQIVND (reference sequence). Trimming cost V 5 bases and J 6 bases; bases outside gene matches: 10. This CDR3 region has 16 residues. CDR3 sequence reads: CASSASGRFEGDTQYF. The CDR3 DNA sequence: TGTGCCAGTAGTGCTAGCGGGAGGTTCGAGGGGGATACGCAGTATTTT.

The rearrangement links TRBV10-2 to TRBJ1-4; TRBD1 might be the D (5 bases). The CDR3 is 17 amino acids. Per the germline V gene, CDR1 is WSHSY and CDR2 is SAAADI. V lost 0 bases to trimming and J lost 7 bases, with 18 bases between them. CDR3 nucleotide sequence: TGCGCCAGCAGTGAGTCGCTCGGGGGGGATCGTCTTGAAAAACTGTTTTTT. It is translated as CASSESLGGDRLEKLFF.

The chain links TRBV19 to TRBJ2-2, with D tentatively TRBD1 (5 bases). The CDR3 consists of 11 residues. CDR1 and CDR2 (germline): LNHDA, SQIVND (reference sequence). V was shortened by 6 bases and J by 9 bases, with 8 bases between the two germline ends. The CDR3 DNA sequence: TGTGCCAGTAGGTACAGGTGGGAGCTGTTTTTT. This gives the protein CASRYRWELFF.

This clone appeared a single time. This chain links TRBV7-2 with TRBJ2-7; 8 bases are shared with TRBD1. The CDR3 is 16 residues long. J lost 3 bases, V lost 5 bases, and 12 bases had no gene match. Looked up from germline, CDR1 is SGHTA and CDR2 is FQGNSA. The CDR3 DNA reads TGTGCCAGCAGCCGAAACAGGGGGACCCAAATCTACGAGCAGTACTTC. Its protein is CASSRNRGTQIYEQYF.

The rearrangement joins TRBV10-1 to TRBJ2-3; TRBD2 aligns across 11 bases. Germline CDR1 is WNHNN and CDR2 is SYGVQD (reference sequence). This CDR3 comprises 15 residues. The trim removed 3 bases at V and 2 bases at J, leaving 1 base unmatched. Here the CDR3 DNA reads TGCGCCAGCAGTGATAGCGGGAGGGCCACAGATACGCAGTATTTT. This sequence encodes CASSDSGRATDTQYF.

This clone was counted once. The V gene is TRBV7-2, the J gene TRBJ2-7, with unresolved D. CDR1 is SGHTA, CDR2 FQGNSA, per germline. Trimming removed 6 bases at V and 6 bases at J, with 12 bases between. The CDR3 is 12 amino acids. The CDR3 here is CASRKGAGEQYF. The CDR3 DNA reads TGTGCCAGCAGAAAAGGAGCCGGCGAGCAGTACTTC.

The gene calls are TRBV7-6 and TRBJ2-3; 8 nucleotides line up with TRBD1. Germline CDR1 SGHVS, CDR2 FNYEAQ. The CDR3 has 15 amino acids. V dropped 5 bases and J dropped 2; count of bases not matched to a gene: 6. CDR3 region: CASSAWTGPTDTQYF. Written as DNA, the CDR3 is TGTGCCAGCAGCGCGTGGACAGGGCCCACAGATACGCAGTATTTT.

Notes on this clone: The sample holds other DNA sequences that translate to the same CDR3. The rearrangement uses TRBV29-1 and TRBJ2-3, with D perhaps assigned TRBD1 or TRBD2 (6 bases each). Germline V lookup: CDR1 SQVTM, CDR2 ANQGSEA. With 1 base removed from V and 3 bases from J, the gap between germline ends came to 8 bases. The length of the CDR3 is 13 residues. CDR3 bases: TGCAGCGTTGAAGGGGGGGCGACAGATACGCAGTATTTT. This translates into CSVEGGATDTQYF.

CDR3 in amino acids: CASSPPGGQGDNEQFF. The CDR3, as DNA: TGTGCCAGCTCACCACCGGGGGGACAGGGTGACAATGAGCAGTTCTTC. The chain links TRBV18 to TRBJ2-1, with TRBD1 matching 9 bases. There are 16 residues in the CDR3. CDR1 and CDR2 (germline): KGHSH, LQKENI. V shed 0 bases, J shed 5 bases, and the junction held 5 bases outside the gene matches.

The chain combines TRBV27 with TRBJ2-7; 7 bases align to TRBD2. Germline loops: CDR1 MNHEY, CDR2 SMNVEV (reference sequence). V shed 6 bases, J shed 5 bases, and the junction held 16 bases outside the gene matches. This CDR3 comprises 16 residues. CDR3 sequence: CASRGSGGLPPHEQYF. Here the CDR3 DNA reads TGTGCCAGCAGGGGTTCTGGGGGACTACCCCCACACGAGCAGTACTTC.

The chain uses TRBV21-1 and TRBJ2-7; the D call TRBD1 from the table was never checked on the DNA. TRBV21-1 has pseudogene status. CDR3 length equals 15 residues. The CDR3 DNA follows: TGTGCCAGCATAAGCACCAGGGGGCTCTCCTACGAGCAGTACTTC. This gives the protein CASISTRGLSYEQYF.

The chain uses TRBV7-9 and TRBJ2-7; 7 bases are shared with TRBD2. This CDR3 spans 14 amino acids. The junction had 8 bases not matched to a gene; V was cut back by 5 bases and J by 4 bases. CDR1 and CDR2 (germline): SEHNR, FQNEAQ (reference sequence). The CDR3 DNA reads TGTGCCAGCAGCCCTGAGGGGCGGGAGTACGAGCAGTACTTC. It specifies CASSPEGREYEQYF.

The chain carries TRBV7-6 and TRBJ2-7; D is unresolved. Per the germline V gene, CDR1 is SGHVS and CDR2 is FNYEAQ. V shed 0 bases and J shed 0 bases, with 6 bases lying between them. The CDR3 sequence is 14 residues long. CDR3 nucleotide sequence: TGTGCCAGCAGCTTAGCCGCCGACTCCTACGAGCAGTACTTC. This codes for CASSLAADSYEQYF.

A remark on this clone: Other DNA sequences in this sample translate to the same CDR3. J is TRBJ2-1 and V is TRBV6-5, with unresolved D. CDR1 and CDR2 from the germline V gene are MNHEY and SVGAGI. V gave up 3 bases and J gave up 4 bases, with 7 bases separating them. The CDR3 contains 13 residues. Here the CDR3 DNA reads TGTGCCAGCAGTTATGACGGGTACAATGAGCAGTTCTTC. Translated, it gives CASSYDGYNEQFF.

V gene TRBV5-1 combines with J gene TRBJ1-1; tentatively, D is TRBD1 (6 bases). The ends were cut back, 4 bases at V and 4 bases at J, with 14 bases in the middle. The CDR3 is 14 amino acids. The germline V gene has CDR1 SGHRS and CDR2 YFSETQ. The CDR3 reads CASSPTGVLTEAFF. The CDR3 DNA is TGCGCCAGCAGCCCGACAGGTGTTCTCACTGAAGCTTTCTTT.

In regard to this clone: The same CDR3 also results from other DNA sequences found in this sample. CDR3 nucleotides: TGCAGCGTTGAAGACCGGAACACTGAAGCTTTCTTT. Amino acid sequence: CSVEDRNTEAFF. The gene calls are TRBV29-1 and TRBJ1-1, with D hard to call. The CDR3 is 12 amino acids. Trimming shortened V by 0 bases and J by 1 base, and 3 bases separated the two germline ends. Germline values: CDR1 SQVTM, CDR2 ANQGSEA. The full variable domain, its missing parts supplied by reference TRBV29-1 and TRBJ1-1, is SAVISQKPSRDICQRGTSLTIQCQVDSQVTMMFWYRQQPGQSLTLIATANQGSEATYESGFVIDKFPISRPNLTFSTLTVSNMSPEDSSIYLCSVEDRNTEAFFGQGTRLTVV.

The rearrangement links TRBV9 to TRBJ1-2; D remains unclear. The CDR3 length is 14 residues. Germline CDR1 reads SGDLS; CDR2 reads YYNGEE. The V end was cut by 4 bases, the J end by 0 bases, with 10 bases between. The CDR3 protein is CASSSRSANYGYTF. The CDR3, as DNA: TGTGCCAGCAGCTCTCGAAGCGCTAACTATGGCTACACCTTC.

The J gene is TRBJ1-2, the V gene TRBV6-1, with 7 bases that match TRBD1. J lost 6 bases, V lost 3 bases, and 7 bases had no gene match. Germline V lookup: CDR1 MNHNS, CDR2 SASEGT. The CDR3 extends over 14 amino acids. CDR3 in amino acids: CASSERDSRDGYTF. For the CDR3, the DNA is TGTGCCAGCAGTGAGAGGGACAGTAGGGATGGCTACACCTTC.

DNA for the CDR3: TGTGCCAGCAGCTTATTCGCGGGAGGCACCGCTGGGGGGACCCAGTACTTC. Amino acids: CASSLFAGGTAGGTQYF. The rearrangement links TRBV7-2 to TRBJ2-5, with 8 bases aligning to TRBD2. This CDR3 has 17 amino acids. Germline V gene data show CDR1 as SGHTA and CDR2 as FQGNSA. Trimming removed 2 bases from V and 7 bases from J; junction bases left unmatched: 15.